This paragraph reports one T cell receptor beta chain. The antigen is not known. Trimming stripped 5 bases from V and 0 bases from J, with 15 bases between. The CDR3 has 16 residues. Germline V gene sequence: CDR1 SGHRS, CDR2 YFSETQ. These data are taken from a study of cytotoxic CD8 clonotypes in ibrutinib-treated CLL. Whole-study context: Response samples were drawn at a median of around 12 months of treatment, range 6 to 36.

This table comes from immunoSEQ multiplex PCR, and its TCRdb copy is limited to in-frame clones, with some not included. The sample contains 160,000 or so clones, nearly 90% of which appear only once. Study-wide results and limits: Having risen at ibrutinib response, clonality had fallen back toward baseline by progression.

The V call is TRBV5-1, the J call TRBJ1-3; D is uncertain. The material was PBMCs, obtained at disease progression, from a patient treated with ibrutinib. This sequence originates from a human donor with chronic lymphocytic leukemia. The CDR3 protein is CASSEMREDSGNTIYF. The CDR3, as DNA: TGCGCCAGCAGTGAGATGAGGGAGGACTCTGGAAACACCATATATTTT. The variable domain in full, with the rest retrieved from reference TRBV5-1 and TRBJ1-3, is KAGVTQTPRYLIKTRGQQVTLSCSPISGHRSVSWYQQTPGQGLQFLFEYFSETQRNKGNFPGRFSGRQFSNSRSEMNVSTLELGDSALYLCASSEMREDSGNTIYFGEGSWLTVV.